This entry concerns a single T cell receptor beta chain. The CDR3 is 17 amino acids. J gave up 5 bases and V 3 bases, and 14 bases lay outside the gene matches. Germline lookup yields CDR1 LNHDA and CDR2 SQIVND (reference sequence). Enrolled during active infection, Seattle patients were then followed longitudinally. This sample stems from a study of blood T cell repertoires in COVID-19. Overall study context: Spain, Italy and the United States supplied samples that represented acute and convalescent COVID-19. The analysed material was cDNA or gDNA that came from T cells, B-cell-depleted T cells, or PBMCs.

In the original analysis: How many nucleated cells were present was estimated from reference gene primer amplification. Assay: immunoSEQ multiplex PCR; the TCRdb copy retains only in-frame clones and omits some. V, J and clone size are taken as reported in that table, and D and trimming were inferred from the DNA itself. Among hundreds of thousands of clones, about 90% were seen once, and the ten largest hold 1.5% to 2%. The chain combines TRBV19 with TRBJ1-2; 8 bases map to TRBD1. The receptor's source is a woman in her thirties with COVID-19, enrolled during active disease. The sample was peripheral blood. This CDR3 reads CASSMNRGQGGRYGYTF. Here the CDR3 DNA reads TGTGCCAGTAGTATGAACCGAGGACAGGGTGGTCGGTATGGCTACACCTTC.